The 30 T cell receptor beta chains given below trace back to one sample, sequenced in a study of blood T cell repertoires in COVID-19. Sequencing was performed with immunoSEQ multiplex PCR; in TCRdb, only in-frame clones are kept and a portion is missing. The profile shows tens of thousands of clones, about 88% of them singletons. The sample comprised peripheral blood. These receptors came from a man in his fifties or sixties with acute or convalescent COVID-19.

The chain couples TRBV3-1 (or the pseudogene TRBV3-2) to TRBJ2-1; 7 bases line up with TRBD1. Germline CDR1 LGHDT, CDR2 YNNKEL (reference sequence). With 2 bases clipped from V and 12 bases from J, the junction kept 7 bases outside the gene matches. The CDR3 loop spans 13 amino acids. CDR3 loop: CASSQYQGDAQFF. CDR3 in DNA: TGTGCCAGCAGCCAATACCAGGGGGACGCGCAGTTCTTC.

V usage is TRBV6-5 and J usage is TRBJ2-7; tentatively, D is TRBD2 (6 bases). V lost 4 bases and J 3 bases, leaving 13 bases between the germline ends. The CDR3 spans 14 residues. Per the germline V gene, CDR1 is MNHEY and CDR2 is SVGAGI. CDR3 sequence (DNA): TGTGCCAGCAGTTTTGGCGGGATAAACTACGAGCAGTACTTC. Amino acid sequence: CASSFGGINYEQYF.

The CDR3 DNA is TGTGCCAGCAGCCCTCAGGGGACGCCCGGAGAGTTCTTC. Protein sequence: CASSPQGTPGEFF. The chain uses TRBV9 and TRBJ2-1, with a tentative D call TRBD1 (6 bases). The CDR3 runs to 13 residues. Trimming shortened V by 4 bases and J by 14 bases, and 19 bases separated the two germline ends. CDR1 is SGDLS and CDR2 is YYNGEE in the germline V gene.

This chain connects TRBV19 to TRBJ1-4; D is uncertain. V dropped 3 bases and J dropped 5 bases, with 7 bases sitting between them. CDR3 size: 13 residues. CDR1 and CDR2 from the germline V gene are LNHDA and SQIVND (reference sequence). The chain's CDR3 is CASSISRNEKLFF. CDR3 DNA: TGTGCCAGTAGTATTTCCAGAAATGAAAAACTGTTTTTT.

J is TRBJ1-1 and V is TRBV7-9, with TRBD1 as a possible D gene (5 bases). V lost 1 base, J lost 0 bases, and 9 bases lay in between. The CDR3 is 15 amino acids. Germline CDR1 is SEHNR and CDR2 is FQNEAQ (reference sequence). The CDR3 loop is CASSLGQNMNTEAFF. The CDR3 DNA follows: TGTGCCAGCAGCTTAGGACAGAACATGAACACTGAAGCTTTCTTT.

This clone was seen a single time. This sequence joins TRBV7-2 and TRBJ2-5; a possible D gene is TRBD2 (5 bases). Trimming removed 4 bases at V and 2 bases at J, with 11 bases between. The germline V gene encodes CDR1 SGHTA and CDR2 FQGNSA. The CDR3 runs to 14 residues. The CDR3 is CASSSRGLQETQYF. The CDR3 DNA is TGTGCCAGCAGCTCCCGGGGATTACAAGAGACCCAGTACTTC.

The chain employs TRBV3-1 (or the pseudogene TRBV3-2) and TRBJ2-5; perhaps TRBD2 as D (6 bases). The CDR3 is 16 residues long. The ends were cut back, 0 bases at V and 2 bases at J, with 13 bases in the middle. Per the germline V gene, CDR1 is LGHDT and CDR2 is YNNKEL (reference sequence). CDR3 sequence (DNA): TGTGCCAGCAGCCAAGATTGGCGGGGAAGGCAAGAGACCCAGTACTTC. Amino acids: CASSQDWRGRQETQYF.

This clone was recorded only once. The CDR3 nucleotides read TGTGCCAGCTCGGACAGCCACACTGAAGCTTTCTTT. Residues: CASSDSHTEAFF. This chain uses TRBV6-5 with TRBJ1-1, with D possibly being TRBD1 (6 bases). Germline V CDR1 and CDR2: MNHEY, SVGAGI. This CDR3 spans 12 amino acids. V lost 8 bases and J 3 bases, leaving 10 bases between the germline ends.

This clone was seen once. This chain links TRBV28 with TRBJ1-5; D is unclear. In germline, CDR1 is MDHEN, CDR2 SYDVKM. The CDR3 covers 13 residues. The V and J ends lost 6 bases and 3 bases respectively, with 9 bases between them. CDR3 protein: CASRKENNQPQHF. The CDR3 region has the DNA TGTGCCAGCAGGAAGGAGAACAATCAGCCCCAGCATTTT. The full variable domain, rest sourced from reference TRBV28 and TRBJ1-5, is DVKVTQSSRYLVKRTGEKVFLECVQDMDHENMFWYRQDPGLGLRLIYFSYDVKMKEKGDIPEGYSVSREKKERFSLILESASTNQTSMYLCASRKENNQPQHFGDGTRLSIL.

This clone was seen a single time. The CDR3 is CASSVGGTGKETQYF. Written as DNA, the CDR3 is TGTGCCAGCAGCGTAGGTGGGACAGGGAAAGAGACCCAGTACTTC. The J gene is TRBJ2-5, the V gene TRBV9, with 9 nucleotides matching TRBD1. The germline gives CDR1 SGDLS, CDR2 YYNGEE. The CDR3 runs 15 residues. J gave up 3 bases and V 0 bases, and 3 bases lay outside the gene matches.

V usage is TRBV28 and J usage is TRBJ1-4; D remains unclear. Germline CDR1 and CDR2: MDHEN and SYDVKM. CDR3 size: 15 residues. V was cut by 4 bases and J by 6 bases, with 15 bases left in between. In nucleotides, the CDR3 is TGTGCCAGCAGTTCGGAGACGGCTTCTTATGAAAAACTGTTTTTT. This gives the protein CASSSETASYEKLFF.

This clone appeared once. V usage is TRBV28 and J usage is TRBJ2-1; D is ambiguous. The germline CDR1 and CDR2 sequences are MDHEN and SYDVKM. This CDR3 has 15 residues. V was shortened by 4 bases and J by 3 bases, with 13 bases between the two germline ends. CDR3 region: CASSSRPTVYNEQFF. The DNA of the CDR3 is TGTGCCAGCAGTTCCCGCCCGACTGTCTACAATGAGCAGTTCTTC.

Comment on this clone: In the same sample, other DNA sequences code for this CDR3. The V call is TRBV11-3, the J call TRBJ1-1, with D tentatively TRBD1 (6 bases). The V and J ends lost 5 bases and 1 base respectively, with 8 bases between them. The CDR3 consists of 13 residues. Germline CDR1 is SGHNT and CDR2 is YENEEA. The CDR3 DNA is TGTGCCAGCAGCCTGGACAGGAACACTGAAGCTTTCTTT. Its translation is CASSLDRNTEAFF.

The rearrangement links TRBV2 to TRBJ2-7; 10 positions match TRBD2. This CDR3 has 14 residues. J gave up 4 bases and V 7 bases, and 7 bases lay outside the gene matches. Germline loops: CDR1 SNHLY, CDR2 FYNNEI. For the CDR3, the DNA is TGTGCCAGCAATTTAGCGGGAGGAAATTACGAGCAGTACTTC. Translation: CASNLAGGNYEQYF.

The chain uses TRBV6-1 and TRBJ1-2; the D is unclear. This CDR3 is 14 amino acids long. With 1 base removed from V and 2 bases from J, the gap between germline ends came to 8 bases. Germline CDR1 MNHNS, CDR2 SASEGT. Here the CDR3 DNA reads TGTGCCAGCAGTGAAGAGTCCAGGAACTATGGCTACACCTTC. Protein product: CASSEESRNYGYTF.

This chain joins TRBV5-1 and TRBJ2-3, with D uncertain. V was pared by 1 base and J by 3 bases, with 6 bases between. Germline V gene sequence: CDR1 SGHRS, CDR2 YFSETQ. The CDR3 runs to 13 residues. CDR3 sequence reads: CASSLTFTDTQYF. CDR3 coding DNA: TGCGCCAGCAGCTTGACTTTTACAGATACGCAGTATTTT.

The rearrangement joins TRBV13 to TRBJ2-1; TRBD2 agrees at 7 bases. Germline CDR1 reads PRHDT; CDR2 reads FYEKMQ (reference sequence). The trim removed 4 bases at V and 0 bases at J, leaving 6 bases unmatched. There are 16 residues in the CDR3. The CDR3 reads CASSSTSELSYNEQFF. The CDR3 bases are TGTGCCAGCAGCTCAACTAGCGAACTCTCCTACAATGAGCAGTTCTTC. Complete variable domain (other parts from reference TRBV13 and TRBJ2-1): AAGVIQSPRHLIKEKRETATLKCYPIPRHDTVYWYQQGPGQDPQFLISFYEKMQSDKGSIPDRFSAQQFSDYHSELNMSSLELGDSALYFCASSSTSELSYNEQFFGPGTRLTVL.

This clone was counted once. The CDR3 loop reads CAISESWRDSNQPQHF. The CDR3 DNA follows: TGTGCCATCAGTGAGTCCTGGCGGGATAGCAATCAGCCCCAGCATTTT. This chain links TRBV10-3 with TRBJ1-5; D call uncertain. The ends were cut back, 0 bases at V and 0 bases at J, with 9 bases in the middle. Germline V lookup: CDR1 ENHRY, CDR2 SYGVKD. CDR3 length equals 16 residues.

The CDR3 sequence is CASIRGSGLEVYEQYF. The CDR3 bases are TGTGCCAGTATAAGGGGGTCCGGACTAGAGGTGTACGAGCAGTACTTC. This chain connects TRBV19 to TRBJ2-7, with TRBD2 as a possible D gene (7 bases). The germline V gene has CDR1 LNHDA and CDR2 SQIVND (reference sequence). The CDR3 covers 16 residues. Trimming removed 7 bases at V and 4 bases at J, with 23 bases between. Drawing the rest from reference TRBV19 and TRBJ2-7, the complete variable domain is DGGITQSPKYLFRKEGQNVTLSCEQNLNHDAMYWYRQDPGQGLRLIYYSQIVNDFQKGDIAEGYSVSREKKESFPLTVTSAQKNPTAFYLCASIRGSGLEVYEQYFGPGTRLTVT.

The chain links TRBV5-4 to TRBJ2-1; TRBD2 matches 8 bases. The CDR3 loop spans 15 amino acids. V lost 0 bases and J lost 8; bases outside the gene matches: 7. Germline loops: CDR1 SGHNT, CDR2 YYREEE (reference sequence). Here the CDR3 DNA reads TGTGCCAGCAGCTTGGGTGTTAGCGGGATGTATGAGCAGTTCTTC. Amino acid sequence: CASSLGVSGMYEQFF.

CDR3 sequence reads: CASSINKQPQHF. The CDR3, as DNA: TGTGCCAGCAGTATAAACAAGCAGCCCCAGCATTTT. The chain joins TRBV28 to TRBJ1-5; no firm D call. Germline V lookup: CDR1 MDHEN, CDR2 SYDVKM. V was trimmed by 5 bases and J by 7 bases, leaving 9 bases between them. CDR3 length equals 12 residues.

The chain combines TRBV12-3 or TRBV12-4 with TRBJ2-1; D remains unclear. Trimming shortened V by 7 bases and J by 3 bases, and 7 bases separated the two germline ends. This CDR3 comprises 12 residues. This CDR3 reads CASNDNYNEQFF. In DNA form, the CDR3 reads TGTGCCAGCAATGACAACTACAATGAGCAGTTCTTC.

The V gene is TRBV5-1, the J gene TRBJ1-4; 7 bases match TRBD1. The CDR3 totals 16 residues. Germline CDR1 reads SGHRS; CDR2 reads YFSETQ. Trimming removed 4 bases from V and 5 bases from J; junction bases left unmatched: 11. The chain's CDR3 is CASSNDRVDGNEKLFF. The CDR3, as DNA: TGCGCCAGCAGCAATGACAGGGTAGATGGGAATGAAAAACTGTTTTTT.

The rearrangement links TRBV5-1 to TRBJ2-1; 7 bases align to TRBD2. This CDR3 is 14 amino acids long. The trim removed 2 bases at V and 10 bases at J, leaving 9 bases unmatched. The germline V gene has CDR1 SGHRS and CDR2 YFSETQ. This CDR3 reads CASSFLRGDGEQFF. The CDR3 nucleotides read TGCGCCAGCAGCTTCCTACGGGGGGATGGCGAGCAGTTCTTC.

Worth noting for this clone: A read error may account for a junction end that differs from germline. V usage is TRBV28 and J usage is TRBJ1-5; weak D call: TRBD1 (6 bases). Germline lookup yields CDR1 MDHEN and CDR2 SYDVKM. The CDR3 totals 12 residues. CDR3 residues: CAYGQNNQPQHF. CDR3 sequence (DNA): TGCGCTTATGGACAGAACAATCAGCCCCAGCATTTT.

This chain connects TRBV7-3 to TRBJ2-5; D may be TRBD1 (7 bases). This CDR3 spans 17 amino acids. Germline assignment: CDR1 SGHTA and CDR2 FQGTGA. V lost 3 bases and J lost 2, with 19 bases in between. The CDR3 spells CASSLRGRRADQETQYF. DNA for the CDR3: TGTGCCAGCAGCTTGAGGGGGCGGAGGGCTGATCAAGAGACCCAGTACTTC. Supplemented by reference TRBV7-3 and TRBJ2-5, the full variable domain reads GAGVSQTPSNKVTEKGKYVELRCDPISGHTALYWYRQSLGQGPEFLIYFQGTGAADDSGLPNDRFFAVRPEGSVSTLKIQRTERGDSAVYLCASSLRGRRADQETQYFGPGTRLLVL.

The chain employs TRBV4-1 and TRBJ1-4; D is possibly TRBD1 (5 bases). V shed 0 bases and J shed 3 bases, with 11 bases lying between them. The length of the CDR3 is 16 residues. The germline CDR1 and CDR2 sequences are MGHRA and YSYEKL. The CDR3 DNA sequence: TGCGCCAGCAGCCAAGACGTGCAGGGATCTAATGAAAAACTGTTTTTT. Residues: CASSQDVQGSNEKLFF.

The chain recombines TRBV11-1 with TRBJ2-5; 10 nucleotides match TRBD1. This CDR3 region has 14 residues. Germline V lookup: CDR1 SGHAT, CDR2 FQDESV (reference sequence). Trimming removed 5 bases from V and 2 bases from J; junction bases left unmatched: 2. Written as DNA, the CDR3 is TGTGCCAGCAGCAAGGACAGGGGGCAAGAGACCCAGTACTTC. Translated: CASSKDRGQETQYF.

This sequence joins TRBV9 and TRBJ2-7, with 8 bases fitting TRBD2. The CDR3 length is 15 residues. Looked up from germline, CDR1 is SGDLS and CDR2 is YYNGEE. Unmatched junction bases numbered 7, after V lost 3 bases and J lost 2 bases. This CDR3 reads CASSAGGDRTYEQYF. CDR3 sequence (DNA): TGTGCCAGCAGCGCGGGAGGGGACCGCACCTACGAGCAGTACTTC. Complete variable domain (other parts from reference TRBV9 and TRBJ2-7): DSGVTQTPKHLITATGQRVTLRCSPRSGDLSVYWYQQSLDQGLQFLIQYYNGEERAKGNILERFSAQQFPDLHSELNLSSLELGDSALYFCASSAGGDRTYEQYFGPGTRLTVT.

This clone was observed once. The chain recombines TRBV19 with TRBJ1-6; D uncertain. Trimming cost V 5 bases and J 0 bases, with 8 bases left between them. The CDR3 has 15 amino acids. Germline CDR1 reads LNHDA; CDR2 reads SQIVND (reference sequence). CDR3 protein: CASSFRSSYNSPLHF. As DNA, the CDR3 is TGTGCCAGTAGTTTTAGGAGCTCCTATAATTCACCCCTCCACTTT.